The entry below describes one T cell receptor (beta chain). Between the trimmed V and J ends, which lost 4 bases and 7 bases, there was a span of 14 bases. Looked up from germline, CDR1 is SGHRS and CDR2 is YFSETQ. The CDR3 extends over 14 amino acids. Clones were sequenced by immunoSEQ multiplex PCR, and TCRdb holds only the in-frame ones, with some missing. The sample has about 190,000 clones, roughly nine tenths seen once. These data originate in a study of control samples from healthy donors and cancer patients. Sequencing was performed on blood. The V and J genes are TRBV5-1 and TRBJ2-2; maybe TRBD2 (7 bases). The clonotype comes from a man aged 25 to 40 in good health. The CDR3 sequence: CASSVGGLDGELFF. CDR3 bases: TGCGCCAGCAGCGTGGGGGGGCTTGACGGGGAGCTGTTTTTT.